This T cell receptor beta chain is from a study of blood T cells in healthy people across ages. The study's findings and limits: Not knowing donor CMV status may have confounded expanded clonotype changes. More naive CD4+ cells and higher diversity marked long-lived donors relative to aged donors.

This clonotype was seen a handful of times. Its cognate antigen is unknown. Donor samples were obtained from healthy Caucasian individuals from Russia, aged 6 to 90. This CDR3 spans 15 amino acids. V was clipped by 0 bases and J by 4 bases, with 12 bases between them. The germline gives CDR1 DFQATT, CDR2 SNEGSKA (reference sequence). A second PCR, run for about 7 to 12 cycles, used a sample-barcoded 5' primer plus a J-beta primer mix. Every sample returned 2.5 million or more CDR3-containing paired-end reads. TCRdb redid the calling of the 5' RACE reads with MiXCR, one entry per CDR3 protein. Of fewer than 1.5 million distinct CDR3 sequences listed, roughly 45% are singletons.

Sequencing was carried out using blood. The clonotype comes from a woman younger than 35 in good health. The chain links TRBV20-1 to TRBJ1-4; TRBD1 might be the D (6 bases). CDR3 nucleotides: TGCAGTGCTAGAGATGGCAGGGGCAGTAATGAAAAACTGTTTTTT. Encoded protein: CSARDGRGSNEKLFF.